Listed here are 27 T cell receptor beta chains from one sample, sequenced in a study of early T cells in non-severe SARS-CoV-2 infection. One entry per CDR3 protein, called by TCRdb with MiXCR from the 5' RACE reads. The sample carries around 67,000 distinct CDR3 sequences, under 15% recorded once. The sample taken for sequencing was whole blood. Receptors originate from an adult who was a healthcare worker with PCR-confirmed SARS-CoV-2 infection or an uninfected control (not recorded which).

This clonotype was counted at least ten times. CDR3: CASSTLNTEAFF. In DNA, the CDR3 is TGTGCCAGCAGTACCCTGAACACTGAAGCTTTCTTT. This sequence joins TRBV27 and TRBJ1-1; D is ambiguous. The V gene lost 5 bases and the J gene lost 0 bases, with 4 bases spanning the gap. Germline V gene lookup returns CDR1 MNHEY and CDR2 SMNVEV (reference sequence). This CDR3 is built from 12 residues.

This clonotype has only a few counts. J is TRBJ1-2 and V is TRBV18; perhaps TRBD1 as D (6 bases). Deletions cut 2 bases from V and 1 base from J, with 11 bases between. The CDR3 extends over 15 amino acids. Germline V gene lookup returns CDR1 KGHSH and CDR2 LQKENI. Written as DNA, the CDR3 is TGTGCCAGCTCACCAAATAGGGGGGATAACTATGGCTACACCTTC. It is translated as CASSPNRGDNYGYTF.

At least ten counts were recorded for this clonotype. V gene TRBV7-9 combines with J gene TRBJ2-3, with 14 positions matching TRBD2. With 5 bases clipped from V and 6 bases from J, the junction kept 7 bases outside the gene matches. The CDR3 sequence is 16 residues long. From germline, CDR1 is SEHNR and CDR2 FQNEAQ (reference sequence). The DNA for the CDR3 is TGTGCCAGCAGCCTCCCGGGACTAGCGGGAGCGGATACGCAGTATTTT. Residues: CASSLPGLAGADTQYF.

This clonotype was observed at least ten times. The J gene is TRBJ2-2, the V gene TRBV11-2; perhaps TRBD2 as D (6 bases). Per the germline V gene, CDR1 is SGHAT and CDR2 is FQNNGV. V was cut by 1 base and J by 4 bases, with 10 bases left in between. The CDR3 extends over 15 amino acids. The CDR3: CASSLVLAVTGELFF. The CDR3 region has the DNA TGTGCCAGCAGCTTAGTACTAGCTGTCACCGGGGAGCTGTTTTTT.

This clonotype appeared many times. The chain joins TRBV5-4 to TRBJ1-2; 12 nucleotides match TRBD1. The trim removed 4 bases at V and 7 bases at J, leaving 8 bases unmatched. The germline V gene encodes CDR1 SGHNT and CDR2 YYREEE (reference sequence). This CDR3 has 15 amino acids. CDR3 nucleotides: TGTGCCAGCAGCGTTCCCGGGACAGGGGGCGGTGGCTACACCTTC. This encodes CASSVPGTGGGGYTF. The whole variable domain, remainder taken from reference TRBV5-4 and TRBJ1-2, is ETGVTQSPTHLIKTRGQQVTLRCSSQSGHNTVSWYQQALGQGPQFIFQYYREEENGRGNFPPRFSGLQFPNYSSELNVNALELDDSALYLCASSVPGTGGGGYTFGSGTRLTVV.

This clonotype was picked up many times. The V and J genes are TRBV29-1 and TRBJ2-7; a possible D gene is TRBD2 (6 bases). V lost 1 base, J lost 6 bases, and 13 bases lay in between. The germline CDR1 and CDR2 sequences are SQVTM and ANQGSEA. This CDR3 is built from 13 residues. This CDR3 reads CSVEAVRGSEQYF. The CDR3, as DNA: TGCAGCGTTGAAGCGGTGCGGGGAAGCGAGCAGTACTTC.

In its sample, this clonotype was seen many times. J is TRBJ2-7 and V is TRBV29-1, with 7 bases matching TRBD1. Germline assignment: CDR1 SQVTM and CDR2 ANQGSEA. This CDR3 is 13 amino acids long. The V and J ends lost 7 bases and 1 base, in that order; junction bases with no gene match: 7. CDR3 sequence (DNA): TGCAGCGCCGGCACGGGACAGTCCTACGAGCAGTACTTC. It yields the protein CSAGTGQSYEQYF.

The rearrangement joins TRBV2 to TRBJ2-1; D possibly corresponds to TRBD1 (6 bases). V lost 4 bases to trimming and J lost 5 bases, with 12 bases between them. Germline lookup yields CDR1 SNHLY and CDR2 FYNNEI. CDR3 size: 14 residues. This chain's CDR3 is CASSVSRQDNEQFF. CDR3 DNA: TGTGCCAGCAGTGTCTCCCGACAGGACAATGAGCAGTTCTTC.

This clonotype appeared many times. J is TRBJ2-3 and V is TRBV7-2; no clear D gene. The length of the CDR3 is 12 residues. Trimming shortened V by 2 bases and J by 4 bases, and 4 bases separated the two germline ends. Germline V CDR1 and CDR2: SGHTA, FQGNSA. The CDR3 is CASSLSPDTQYF. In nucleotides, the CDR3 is TGTGCCAGCAGCTTAAGTCCAGATACGCAGTATTTT.

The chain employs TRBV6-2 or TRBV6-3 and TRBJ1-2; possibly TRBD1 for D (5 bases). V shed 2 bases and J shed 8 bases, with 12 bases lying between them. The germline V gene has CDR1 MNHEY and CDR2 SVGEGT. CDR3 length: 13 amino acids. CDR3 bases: TGTGCCAGCAGTTACGAGTGGCGGGGCGGCTACACCTTC. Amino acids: CASSYEWRGGYTF.

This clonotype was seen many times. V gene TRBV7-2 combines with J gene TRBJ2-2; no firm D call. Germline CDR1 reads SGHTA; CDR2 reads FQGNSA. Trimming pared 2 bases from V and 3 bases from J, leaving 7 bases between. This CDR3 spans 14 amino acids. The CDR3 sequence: CASSLSRDTGELFF. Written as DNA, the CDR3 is TGTGCCAGCAGCTTATCTCGGGACACCGGGGAGCTGTTTTTT.

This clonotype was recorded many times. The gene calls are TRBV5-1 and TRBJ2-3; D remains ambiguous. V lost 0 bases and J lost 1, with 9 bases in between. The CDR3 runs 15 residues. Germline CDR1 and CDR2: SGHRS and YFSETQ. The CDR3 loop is CASSLAAVGTDTQYF. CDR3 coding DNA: TGCGCCAGCAGCTTGGCCGCGGTGGGCACAGATACGCAGTATTTT.

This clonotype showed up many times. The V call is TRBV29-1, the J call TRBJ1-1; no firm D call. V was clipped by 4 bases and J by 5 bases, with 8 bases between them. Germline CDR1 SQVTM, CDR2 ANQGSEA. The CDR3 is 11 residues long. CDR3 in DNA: TGCAGCGTTGCGCGGGTGACTGAAGCTTTCTTT. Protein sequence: CSVARVTEAFF.

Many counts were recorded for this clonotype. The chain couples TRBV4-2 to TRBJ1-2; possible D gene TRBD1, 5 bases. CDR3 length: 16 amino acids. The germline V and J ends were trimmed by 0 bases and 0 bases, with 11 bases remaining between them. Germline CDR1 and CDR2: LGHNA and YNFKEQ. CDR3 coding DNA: TGTGCCAGCAGCCAAGAGGGGCAGATAGCTAACTATGGCTACACCTTC. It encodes CASSQEGQIANYGYTF.

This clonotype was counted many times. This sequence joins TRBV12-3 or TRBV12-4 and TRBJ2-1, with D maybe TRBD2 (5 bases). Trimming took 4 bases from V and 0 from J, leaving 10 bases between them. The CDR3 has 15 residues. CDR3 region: CASSSEGSSYNEQFF. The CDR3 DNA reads TGTGCCAGCAGTTCCGAGGGAAGCTCCTACAATGAGCAGTTCTTC.

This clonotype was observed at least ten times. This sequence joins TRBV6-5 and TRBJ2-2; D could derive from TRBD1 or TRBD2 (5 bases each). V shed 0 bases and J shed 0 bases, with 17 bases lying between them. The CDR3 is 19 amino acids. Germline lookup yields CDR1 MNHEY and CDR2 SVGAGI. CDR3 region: CASSYSLGPIASNTGELFF. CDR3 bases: TGTGCCAGCAGTTACTCCTTGGGACCGATCGCGTCGAACACCGGGGAGCTGTTTTTT.

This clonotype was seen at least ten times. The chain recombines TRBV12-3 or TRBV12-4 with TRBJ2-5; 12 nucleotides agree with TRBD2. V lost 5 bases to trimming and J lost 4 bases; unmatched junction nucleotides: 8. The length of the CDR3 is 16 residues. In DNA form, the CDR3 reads TGTGCCAGCAGTGGTGGCGGACTAGCGGGATTAGAGACCCAGTACTTC. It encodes CASSGGGLAGLETQYF.

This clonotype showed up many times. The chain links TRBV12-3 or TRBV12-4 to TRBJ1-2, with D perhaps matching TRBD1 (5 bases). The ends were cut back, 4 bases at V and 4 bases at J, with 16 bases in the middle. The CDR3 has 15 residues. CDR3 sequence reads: CASSSDSHRSYGYTF. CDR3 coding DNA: TGTGCCAGCAGTTCCGACAGTCATCGCAGCTATGGCTACACCTTC.

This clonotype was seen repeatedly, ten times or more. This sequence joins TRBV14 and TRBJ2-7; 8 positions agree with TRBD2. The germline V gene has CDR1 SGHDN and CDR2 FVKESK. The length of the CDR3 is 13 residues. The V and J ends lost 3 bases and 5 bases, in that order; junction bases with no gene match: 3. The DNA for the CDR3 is TGTGCCAGCAGCCAGGGACTAGAGAACGAGCAGTACTTC. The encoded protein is CASSQGLENEQYF.

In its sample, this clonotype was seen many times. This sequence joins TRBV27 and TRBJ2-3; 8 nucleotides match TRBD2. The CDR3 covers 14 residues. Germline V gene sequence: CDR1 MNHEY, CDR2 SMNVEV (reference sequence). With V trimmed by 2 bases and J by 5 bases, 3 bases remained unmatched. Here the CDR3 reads CASSLAGGGDTQYF. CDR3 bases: TGTGCCAGCAGTTTAGCGGGAGGAGGAGATACGCAGTATTTT.

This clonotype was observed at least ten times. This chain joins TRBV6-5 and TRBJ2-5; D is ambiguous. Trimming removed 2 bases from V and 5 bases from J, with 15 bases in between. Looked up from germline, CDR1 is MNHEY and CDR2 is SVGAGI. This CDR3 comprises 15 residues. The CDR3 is CASSYEAISWETQYF. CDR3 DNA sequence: TGTGCCAGCAGTTACGAGGCGATCTCGTGGGAGACCCAGTACTTC.

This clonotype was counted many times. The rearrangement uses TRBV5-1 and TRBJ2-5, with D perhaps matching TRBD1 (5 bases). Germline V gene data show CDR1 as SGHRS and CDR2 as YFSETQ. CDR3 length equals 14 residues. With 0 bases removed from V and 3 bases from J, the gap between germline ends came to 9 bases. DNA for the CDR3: TGCGCCAGCAGCTTGGTACCAGGGAAAGAGACCCAGTACTTC. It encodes CASSLVPGKETQYF.

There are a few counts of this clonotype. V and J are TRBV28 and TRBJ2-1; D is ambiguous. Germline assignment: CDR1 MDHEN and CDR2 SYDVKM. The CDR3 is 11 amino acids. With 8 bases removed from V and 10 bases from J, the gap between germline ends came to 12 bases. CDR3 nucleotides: TGTGCCAGCTCGACACTGGCAGAGCAGTTCTTC. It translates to CASSTLAEQFF.

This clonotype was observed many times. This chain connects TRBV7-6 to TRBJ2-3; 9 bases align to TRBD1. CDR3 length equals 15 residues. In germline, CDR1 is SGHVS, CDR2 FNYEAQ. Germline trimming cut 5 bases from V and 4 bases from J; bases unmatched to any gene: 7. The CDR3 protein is CASSGDREGADTQYF. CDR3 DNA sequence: TGTGCCAGCAGCGGGGACAGGGAAGGGGCAGATACGCAGTATTTT.

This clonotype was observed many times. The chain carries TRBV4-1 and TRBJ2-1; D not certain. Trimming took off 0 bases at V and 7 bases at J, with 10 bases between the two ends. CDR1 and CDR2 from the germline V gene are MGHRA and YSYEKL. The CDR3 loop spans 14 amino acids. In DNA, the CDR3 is TGCGCCAGCAGCCAAGACGCGGTATATAATGAGCAGTTCTTC. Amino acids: CASSQDAVYNEQFF.

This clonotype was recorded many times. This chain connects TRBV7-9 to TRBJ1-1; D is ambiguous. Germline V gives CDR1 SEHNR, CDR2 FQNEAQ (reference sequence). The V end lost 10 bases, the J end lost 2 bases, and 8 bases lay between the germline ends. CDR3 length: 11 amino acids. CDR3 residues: CAIGLNTEAFF. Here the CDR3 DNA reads TGTGCCATCGGATTAAACACTGAAGCTTTCTTT.

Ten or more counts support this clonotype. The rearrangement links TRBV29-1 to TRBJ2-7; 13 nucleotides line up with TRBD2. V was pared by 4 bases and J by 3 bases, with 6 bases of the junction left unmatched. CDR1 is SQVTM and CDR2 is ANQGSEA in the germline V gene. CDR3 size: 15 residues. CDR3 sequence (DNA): TGCAGCGTTGCGAAACTAGCGGGAGGGCGCTACGAGCAGTACTTC. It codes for CSVAKLAGGRYEQYF.